The TCR beta chain under discussion was sequenced for a study of cytomegalovirus exposure and HLA in healthy donors. Whole-study results and caveats: A later analysis by the authors found several of the most significant clusters apparently linked to common viral pathogens. A prior analysis recorded that most TCR beta V segments were productive about 87% or about 30% of the time.

Unrecorded immune exposures were likely, despite nominal health at sampling. This PCR relied on a set of 60 Vbeta primers and 13 Jbeta primers. The assay was immunoSEQ multiplex PCR, and TCRdb's table has in-frame clones only and misses some. This repertoire shows 100,000 or so clones, around 81% found once; its top ten account for about 4.9%. The sample holds one count of this clone. Its antigen is unidentified. The CDR3 runs to 17 residues. Trimming stripped 8 bases from V and 1 base from J, with 18 bases between. Looked up from germline, CDR1 is KGHSH and CDR2 is LQKENI. Sequencing was performed on PBMCs. This receptor was obtained from a middle-aged man in good health and CMV-seropositive. The chain employs TRBV18 and TRBJ2-6, with D maybe TRBD1 (6 bases). Written as DNA, the CDR3 is TGTGCCAGCCTCTCCCCCAACAGGGCTTCTGGGGCCAACGTCCTGACTTTC. Protein product: CASLSPNRASGANVLTF.